This entry describes one T cell receptor beta chain. What it recognizes is unknown. The sequenced template was cDNA made from the entire isolated RNA. For naive, central memory and regulatory T cell samples, reads averaged around 3.6 million. TCRdb keeps only in-frame clones here, not all; method: immunoSEQ multiplex PCR. The sample carries 150,000 to 200,000 clones, over 55% recorded once. The CDR3 is 13 residues long. The V end lost 0 bases, the J end lost 4 bases, and 5 bases lay between the germline ends. CDR1 is SGHTA, CDR2 FQGNSA, per germline. These data belong to a study of beta chain features in type 1 diabetes. The study's findings and limits: All four CD4+ subsets of Type 1 diabetes patients contained TCRB CDR3s that were moderately but significantly shorter.

The rearrangement links TRBV7-2 to TRBJ2-3; D uncertain. This clonotype was obtained from a man in his thirties or forties with type 1 diabetes. Sequenced input: naive CD4+ T cells from blood. The CDR3 is CASSLAQSDTQYF. Written as DNA, the CDR3 is TGTGCCAGCAGCTTAGCGCAGTCAGATACGCAGTATTTT.